What follows are 18 T cell receptor beta chains derived from one specimen sequenced in a study of blood T cell repertoires in COVID-19. The repertoire was sequenced with immunoSEQ multiplex PCR; TCRdb's copy has only in-frame clones and lacks some. Among 200,000 to 250,000 clones listed, 80% to 90% were seen once. The sequencing input was PBMCs or T cells enriched from blood (not recorded which). The receptor source for this set is a man aged 50-59 years who had been exposed to COVID-19.

The gene calls are TRBV10-3 and TRBJ1-1, with 11 positions matching TRBD1. CDR1 is ENHRY, CDR2 SYGVKD, per germline. CDR3 length: 16 amino acids. V was pared by 7 bases and J by 3 bases, with 10 bases of the junction left unmatched. The CDR3 region is CAITLGQGAGHTEAFF. The DNA of the CDR3 is TGTGCCATCACCCTAGGACAGGGGGCAGGGCACACTGAAGCTTTCTTT.

The chain carries TRBV18 and TRBJ1-5; unclear D gene. The CDR3 has 14 residues. The V gene's germline CDR1 is KGHSH and CDR2 LQKENI. The germline V and J ends were trimmed by 3 bases and 4 bases, with 10 bases remaining between them. The CDR3 reads CASSPDGVNQPQHF. The CDR3 DNA follows: TGTGCCAGCTCACCCGACGGAGTGAATCAGCCCCAGCATTTT.

The V gene is TRBV5-1, the J gene TRBJ2-1, with 8 bases identical to TRBD1. The J segment lost 4 bases and the V segment lost 0 bases, leaving 0 bases of the junction unmatched. In germline, CDR1 is SGHRS, CDR2 YFSETQ. The CDR3 consists of 14 residues. Here the CDR3 DNA reads TGCGCCAGCAGCTTGGGACAGGGGTACAATGAGCAGTTCTTC. Amino acids: CASSLGQGYNEQFF.

The chain is built from TRBV3-1 (or the pseudogene TRBV3-2) and TRBJ2-5, with a weak D call TRBD1 (6 bases). Deletions cut 4 bases from V and 3 bases from J, with 12 bases between. The CDR3 is 14 amino acids. Germline CDR1 reads LGHDT; CDR2 reads YNNKEL (reference sequence). CDR3 sequence (DNA): TGTGCCAGCAGCCGTAGACAGGTCGAAGAGACCCAGTACTTC. Its protein product is CASSRRQVEETQYF.

V usage is TRBV30 and J usage is TRBJ1-2; possibly TRBD1 for D (6 bases). Trimming took 2 bases from V and 0 from J, leaving 10 bases between them. The germline gives CDR1 GTSNPN, CDR2 SVGIG (reference sequence). CDR3 length: 14 residues. The DNA for the CDR3 is TGTGCCTGGAGTACAGGGCTAGCTAACTATGGCTACACCTTC. This sequence encodes CAWSTGLANYGYTF.

CDR3 sequence: CATSERQGSWSGYTF. Here the CDR3 DNA reads TGTGCCACCAGTGAACGACAGGGGAGTTGGAGTGGCTACACCTTC. V and J are TRBV24-1 and TRBJ1-2; the match to TRBD1 covers 8 bases. Germline CDR1 is KGHDR and CDR2 is SFDVKD. The length of the CDR3 is 15 residues. The ends lost 4 bases at V and 7 bases at J; junction bases unmatched: 10.

This chain uses TRBV10-1 with TRBJ2-7, with D possibly matching TRBD2 (5 bases). The CDR3 is made up of 12 amino acids. Between the trimmed V and J ends, which lost 10 bases and 2 bases, there was a span of 12 bases. Germline CDR1 reads WNHNN; CDR2 reads SYGVQD (reference sequence). The CDR3 DNA reads TGCGCCACCCAGTGGGAGACCTACGAGCAGTACGTC. Its protein product is CATQWETYEQYV.

The V gene is TRBV12-3 or TRBV12-4, the J gene TRBJ1-1; no clear D. The CDR3 extends over 12 amino acids. V was shortened by 6 bases and J by 1 base, with 6 bases between the two germline ends. The CDR3 sequence: CASRTRNTEAFF. The CDR3 nucleotides are TGTGCCAGCAGGACAAGGAACACTGAAGCTTTCTTT.

V is TRBV2 and J is TRBJ2-1; 7 nucleotides line up with TRBD2. The CDR3 has 15 residues. Germline V gene lookup returns CDR1 SNHLY and CDR2 FYNNEI. Trimming at V came to 3 bases and at J to 1 base, leaving 3 bases not matched to a gene. CDR3 sequence: CASSESSGSYNEQFF. The CDR3 nucleotides are TGTGCCAGCAGTGAGTCTAGCGGATCCTACAATGAGCAGTTCTTC.

The chain couples TRBV19 to TRBJ1-4; the match to TRBD1 covers 7 bases. CDR3 size: 14 residues. V gave up 1 base and J gave up 7 bases; unmatched junction bases: 3. Germline V gives CDR1 LNHDA, CDR2 SQIVND (reference sequence). The DNA for the CDR3 is TGTGCCAGTAGTATAGTAGGGGGCGGTGAAAAACTGTTTTTT. It is translated as CASSIVGGGEKLFF. Based on the CDR3 plus reference TRBV19 and TRBJ1-4, the full variable domain is DGGITQSPKYLFRKEGQNVTLSCEQNLNHDAMYWYRQDPGQGLRLIYYSQIVNDFQKGDIAEGYSVSREKKESFPLTVTSAQKNPTAFYLCASSIVGGGEKLFFGSGTQLSVL.

V usage is TRBV28 and J usage is TRBJ1-6, with D possibly TRBD1 on 5 matching bases. Trimming took off 8 bases at V and 9 bases at J, with 11 bases between the two ends. CDR3 length: 12 amino acids. Germline V gene data show CDR1 as MDHEN and CDR2 as SYDVKM. The CDR3 protein is CASGGGVSPLHF. CDR3 nucleotide sequence: TGTGCCAGCGGCGGAGGGGTTTCACCCCTCCACTTT. Full variable domain (rest looked up from reference TRBV28 and TRBJ1-6): DVKVTQSSRYLVKRTGEKVFLECVQDMDHENMFWYRQDPGLGLRLIYFSYDVKMKEKGDIPEGYSVSREKKERFSLILESASTNQTSMYLCASGGGVSPLHFGNGTRLTVT.

V is TRBV5-8 and J is TRBJ1-4, with a tentative D call TRBD1 (5 bases). CDR1 SGHTS and CDR2 YDEGEE come from the germline V gene. This CDR3 contains 16 residues. The germline V and J ends were trimmed by 3 bases and 7 bases, with 19 bases remaining between them. The CDR3 DNA follows: TGTGCCAGCAGCTGGGCGGGACGCGGCATAGTTGAAAAACTGTTTTTT. This gives the protein CASSWAGRGIVEKLFF.

The chain has TRBV18 and TRBJ1-1, with unresolved D. V was trimmed by 3 bases and J by 7 bases, leaving 12 bases between them. Germline CDR1 KGHSH, CDR2 LQKENI. The CDR3 runs 13 residues. CDR3 DNA: TGTGCCAGCTCACCTGGAGGGCTTGGTGAAGCTTTCTTT. Encoded protein: CASSPGGLGEAFF.

V usage is TRBV2 and J usage is TRBJ2-3; 8 bases are shared with TRBD1. V lost 3 bases to trimming and J lost 4 bases; unmatched junction nucleotides: 9. The CDR3 consists of 16 residues. The germline V gene encodes CDR1 SNHLY and CDR2 FYNNEI. In DNA form, the CDR3 reads TGTGCCAGCAGTGAGGCAGGGGGCTTTATGGCAGATACGCAGTATTTT. This gives the protein CASSEAGGFMADTQYF.

This chain joins TRBV28 and TRBJ2-1; 11 bases fit TRBD2. The CDR3 has 15 residues. Germline V lookup: CDR1 MDHEN, CDR2 SYDVKM. V shed 5 bases, J shed 7 bases, and the junction held 7 bases outside the gene matches. The chain's CDR3 is CASSNIAGGPNEQFF. CDR3 in DNA: TGTGCCAGCAGTAATATAGCGGGGGGGCCTAATGAGCAGTTCTTC. Supplemented by reference TRBV28 and TRBJ2-1, the full variable domain reads DVKVTQSSRYLVKRTGEKVFLECVQDMDHENMFWYRQDPGLGLRLIYFSYDVKMKEKGDIPEGYSVSREKKERFSLILESASTNQTSMYLCASSNIAGGPNEQFFGPGTRLTVL.

The chain couples TRBV28 to TRBJ1-4; 10 nucleotides align to TRBD1. Germline lookup yields CDR1 MDHEN and CDR2 SYDVKM. V gave up 6 bases and J gave up 7 bases; unmatched junction bases: 8. The CDR3 covers 15 residues. The CDR3 is CASSTTGGWGEKLFF. The CDR3 coding sequence is TGTGCCAGCAGCACGACAGGGGGCTGGGGTGAAAAACTGTTTTTT.

V and J are TRBV19 and TRBJ1-2; the match to TRBD1 covers 11 bases. The CDR3 extends over 17 amino acids. Germline lookup yields CDR1 LNHDA and CDR2 SQIVND (reference sequence). Unmatched junction bases numbered 14, after V lost 3 bases and J lost 8 bases. The CDR3, as DNA: TGTGCCAGTAGTATGAAACAAGGGACAGGGGGTGTCTTCGGCTACACCTTC. It specifies CASSMKQGTGGVFGYTF.

The chain couples TRBV19 to TRBJ1-2; 9 positions agree with TRBD1. CDR3 length equals 14 residues. Germline V gene data show CDR1 as LNHDA and CDR2 as SQIVND (reference sequence). V was clipped by 5 bases and J by 2 bases; unmatched bases: 3. CDR3 coding DNA: TGTGCCAGTAGTCCGGGGACAGGGAACTATGGCTACACCTTC. Amino acid sequence: CASSPGTGNYGYTF.